This T cell receptor (beta chain) was recovered during a study of T cell repertoires in cytomegalovirus infection. On the study more broadly: Evidence of both CMV infection and a matching HLA type came from public TCR beta signatures. Study-level results: Using cumulative public TCR beta family frequency, the authors identified those who carried CMV together with the relevant HLA.

TCRdb itself ran the reads through MiXCR, one entry per CDR3 protein. The sample lists approximately 500,000 distinct CDR3 sequences, approximately 16% occurring once. This clonotype has at least ten counts. The antigen remains unidentified. V was shortened by 7 bases and J by 4 bases, with 14 bases between the two germline ends. The CDR3 runs to 13 residues. The sequence came from a human donor in good health (CMV status not recorded). Some clones in this sample may be carry-over from other donors' samples. The sequencing sample was made of CD8+ T cells from PBMCs. The chain uses TRBV12-3 or TRBV12-4 and TRBJ2-7; D gene unclear. This CDR3 reads CASTLNEVYEQYF. The CDR3 bases are TGTGCCAGCACCCTGAATGAGGTGTACGAGCAGTACTTC.